The entry below describes one T cell receptor (beta chain). This sample is drawn from a study of blood T cells in healthy people across ages. A sample-barcoded 5' primer and a J-beta primer mix were used in a second PCR of about 7 to 11 cycles. TCRdb re-analysed the 5' RACE reads in MiXCR, keeping a single row per CDR3 protein. Of some 1,800,000 distinct CDR3 sequences in the sample, 39% were seen once. CDR3 length: 17 amino acids. Germline CDR1 reads SGHTA; CDR2 reads FQGNSA. The trim removed 0 bases at V and 1 base at J, leaving 5 bases unmatched. This clonotype originated in a human donor in good health. The chain combines TRBV7-2 with TRBJ2-3, with 9 nucleotides matching TRBD2. Sequenced input: blood. The CDR3 DNA reads as TGTGCCAGCAGCTTAGCGGCGGGGGGGATTCGCACAGATACGCAGTATTTT. This sequence encodes CASSLAAGGIRTDTQYF.